The following is a T cell receptor (beta chain) sequence with its context. This record belongs to a study of T cell responses to AZD1222 COVID-19 vaccine. This CDR3 has 13 residues. Germline assignment: CDR1 SNHLY and CDR2 FYNNEI. V shed 4 bases and J shed 7 bases, with 11 bases lying between them. Clones were sequenced by immunoSEQ multiplex PCR, and TCRdb holds only the in-frame ones, with some missing. Here the sample spans 90,000 or so clones, more than 70% being singletons. The sequence came from an adult who received the AZD1222 COVID-19 vaccine. Source: peripheral blood, taken 28 days after the second AZD1222 dose. The genes are TRBV2 and TRBJ1-5; no reliable D call. The CDR3 loop reads CASSAVTWQPQHF. CDR3 nucleotide sequence: TGTGCCAGCAGTGCCGTGACCTGGCAGCCCCAGCATTTT.